These 23 T cell receptor beta chains originate from one sample sequenced in a study of blood T cell repertoires in COVID-19. TCRdb's table, derived via immunoSEQ multiplex PCR, lists solely in-frame clones and lacks some. The sample has some 33,000 clones; about 88% are singletons. The sample taken for sequencing was peripheral blood. The receptors here all came from a human donor in a cohort sampled during active COVID-19.

The V gene is TRBV4-2, the J gene TRBJ2-3; 7 bases map to TRBD2. The J segment lost 4 bases and the V segment lost 0 bases, leaving 10 bases of the junction unmatched. Germline V gene data show CDR1 as LGHNA and CDR2 as YNFKEQ. CDR3 size: 17 residues. DNA for the CDR3: TGTGCCAGCAGCCAAGATGGCGAAGGACTAGGCTCAGATACGCAGTATTTT. Its protein is CASSQDGEGLGSDTQYF.

The V and J genes are TRBV5-1 and TRBJ1-4; TRBD1 matches at 9 bases. In germline, CDR1 is SGHRS, CDR2 YFSETQ. Germline trimming cut 2 bases from V and 7 bases from J; bases unmatched to any gene: 3. The CDR3 contains 14 residues. In nucleotides, the CDR3 is TGCGCCAGCAGCTTACAGGGGGCGTTTGAAAAACTGTTTTTT. Its protein is CASSLQGAFEKLFF. Full variable domain (rest looked up from reference TRBV5-1 and TRBJ1-4): KAGVTQTPRYLIKTRGQQVTLSCSPISGHRSVSWYQQTPGQGLQFLFEYFSETQRNKGNFPGRFSGRQFSNSRSEMNVSTLELGDSALYLCASSLQGAFEKLFFGSGTQLSVL.

The CDR3 region is CASSSRQGAGSQPQHF. The CDR3 bases are TGTGCCAGCAGCTCCCGACAGGGGGCTGGTAGTCAGCCCCAGCATTTT. J is TRBJ1-5 and V is TRBV6-2 or TRBV6-3, with 10 bases aligning to TRBD1. Trimming at V came to 6 bases and at J to 6 bases, leaving 11 bases not matched to a gene. CDR1 is MNHEY, CDR2 SVGEGT, per germline. The CDR3 sequence is 16 residues long.

In its sample, this clone was seen a few times. The chain combines TRBV5-4 with TRBJ2-5, with 8 nucleotides matching TRBD2. Trimming cost V 1 base and J 5 bases; bases outside gene matches: 7. Germline-derived CDR1 and CDR2 are SGHNT and YYREEE (reference sequence). The CDR3 is 15 amino acids. The CDR3 reads CASSLKAGALETQYF. In nucleotides, the CDR3 is TGTGCCAGCAGCTTGAAAGCGGGGGCTCTTGAGACCCAGTACTTC.

The chain carries TRBV2 and TRBJ1-1; D may be TRBD1 (5 bases). Germline assignment: CDR1 SNHLY and CDR2 FYNNEI. Trimming took off 2 bases at V and 4 bases at J, with 17 bases between the two ends. This CDR3 region has 16 residues. The CDR3 reads CASSEMGYLGATEAFF. The CDR3 DNA sequence: TGTGCCAGCAGTGAAATGGGATACCTTGGGGCCACTGAAGCTTTCTTT.

V is TRBV28 and J is TRBJ1-5; TRBD1 matches 7 bases. The CDR3 extends over 15 amino acids. V lost 5 bases, J lost 3 bases, and 7 bases stayed unmatched. Germline lookup yields CDR1 MDHEN and CDR2 SYDVKM. The CDR3 DNA reads as TGTGCCAGCAGTAAAGAGACAGGGCACAATCAGCCCCAGCATTTT. It is translated as CASSKETGHNQPQHF.

This clone was seen once. The V and J genes are TRBV5-1 and TRBJ2-3; tentatively, D is TRBD1 (6 bases). Deletions cut 1 base from V and 5 bases from J, with 14 bases between. Germline-derived CDR1 and CDR2 are SGHRS and YFSETQ. There are 15 residues in the CDR3. The CDR3 DNA follows: TGCGCCAGCAGCTTGATGGGGACAATGCAAGATACGCAGTATTTT. Amino acids: CASSLMGTMQDTQYF.

V gene TRBV7-8 combines with J gene TRBJ1-3, with a tentative D call TRBD1 (5 bases). Deletions cut 5 bases from V and 2 bases from J, with 13 bases between. Germline V gives CDR1 SGHVS, CDR2 FQNEAQ. The CDR3 has 15 residues. The CDR3 is CASSHRRGTGNTIYF. DNA of the CDR3: TGTGCCAGCAGCCACCGAAGGGGCACTGGAAACACCATATATTTT.

V gene TRBV2 combines with J gene TRBJ2-7; 9 positions match TRBD1. The V gene's germline CDR1 is SNHLY and CDR2 FYNNEI. The ends lost 6 bases at V and 3 bases at J; junction bases unmatched: 9. The CDR3 sequence is 15 residues long. Here the CDR3 reads CASSGTGIGGYEQYF. The CDR3 DNA is TGTGCCAGCAGCGGGACAGGGATAGGAGGCTACGAGCAGTACTTC.

This chain joins TRBV18 and TRBJ1-1; D is uncertain. CDR1 is KGHSH, CDR2 LQKENI, per germline. Deletions cut 2 bases from V and 3 bases from J, with 4 bases between. The CDR3 is 12 residues long. The CDR3 reads CASSPVYTEAFF. The CDR3 region has the DNA TGTGCCAGCTCACCAGTCTACACTGAAGCTTTCTTT.

The CDR3 DNA sequence: TGTGCCAGCAGTTACTCTGGCTTCGGGGTGAACTATGGCTACACCTTC. It specifies CASSYSGFGVNYGYTF. The chain has TRBV6-5 and TRBJ1-2, with no clear D. Per the germline V gene, CDR1 is MNHEY and CDR2 is SVGAGI. This CDR3 has 16 residues. V dropped 0 bases and J dropped 2 bases, with 13 bases sitting between them.

This clone was observed a handful of times. The chain employs TRBV7-9 and TRBJ1-4; a possible D gene is TRBD1 (6 bases). Trimming cost V 6 bases and J 8 bases, with 13 bases left between them. The V gene's germline CDR1 is SEHNR and CDR2 FQNEAQ (reference sequence). This CDR3 contains 13 residues. Written as DNA, the CDR3 is TGTGCCAGCAGTAGGGGGACGGCCGAAAAACTGTTTTTT. It translates to CASSRGTAEKLFF.

The V gene is TRBV20-1, the J gene TRBJ1-2; perhaps TRBD1 as D (5 bases). CDR3 length equals 11 residues. Germline assignment: CDR1 DFQATT and CDR2 SNEGSKA (reference sequence). V was cut by 3 bases and J by 7 bases, with 9 bases left in between. The CDR3 sequence: CSASHRSGYTF. The CDR3 DNA reads TGCAGTGCTAGTCACAGGAGTGGCTACACCTTC.

CDR3 amino acids: CASSLSPAGVQPQHF. CDR3 coding DNA: TGTGCCAGCAGTCTTTCCCCGGCAGGGGTGCAGCCCCAGCATTTT. This chain links TRBV27 with TRBJ1-5; TRBD1 is a possible D gene (6 bases). The length of the CDR3 is 15 residues. Trimming cost V 5 bases and J 7 bases, with 18 bases left between them. CDR1 and CDR2 from the germline V gene are MNHEY and SMNVEV (reference sequence).

This clone was observed a single time. V gene TRBV20-1 combines with J gene TRBJ2-5; unclear D gene. Trimming removed 4 bases from V and 4 bases from J, with 4 bases in between. Germline CDR1 DFQATT, CDR2 SNEGSKA (reference sequence). CDR3 length equals 10 residues. CDR3 in DNA: TGCAGTGCTAATCTAGAGACCCAGTACTTC. Translating gives CSANLETQYF.

The chain carries TRBV3-1 (or the pseudogene TRBV3-2) and TRBJ2-5; a weak D match, TRBD1 (6 bases). Trimming removed 4 bases from V and 1 base from J, with 13 bases in between. CDR1 and CDR2 (germline): LGHDT, YNNKEL (reference sequence). This CDR3 has 15 amino acids. The CDR3 is CASSPLGQSQETQYF. The DNA for the CDR3 is TGTGCCAGCAGCCCACTAGGACAGAGCCAAGAGACCCAGTACTTC.

The V gene is TRBV21-1, the J gene TRBJ1-5; the table's D call, TRBD1, was not checked against the DNA. TRBV21-1 is noted as a pseudogene. The length of the CDR3 is 13 residues. The CDR3 DNA reads TGTGCCGCTGGGCCGTGCGTCAATCAGCCCCAGCATTTT. It yields the protein CAAGPCVNQPQHF.

The rearrangement links TRBV28 to TRBJ2-3, with 12 nucleotides matching TRBD1. Germline V gene data show CDR1 as MDHEN and CDR2 as SYDVKM. J lost 5 bases, V lost 4 bases, and 7 bases had no gene match. The CDR3 consists of 16 residues. CDR3 in amino acids: CASSSDGTGGQDTQYF. CDR3 DNA: TGTGCCAGCAGTTCGGACGGGACAGGGGGCCAAGATACGCAGTATTTT.

The V call is TRBV11-2, the J call TRBJ1-3; D might be TRBD1 (6 bases). The germline V gene encodes CDR1 SGHAT and CDR2 FQNNGV. This CDR3 comprises 16 residues. The V and J ends lost 3 bases and 0 bases respectively, with 12 bases between them. CDR3 sequence: CASSFLDRRSGNTIYF. The CDR3 coding sequence is TGTGCCAGCAGCTTCTTGGACAGACGCTCTGGAAACACCATATATTTT.

The rearrangement uses TRBV27 and TRBJ2-6, with D perhaps matching TRBD2 (5 bases). V shed 6 bases and J shed 0 bases, with 9 bases lying between them. The CDR3 covers 15 residues. Germline V CDR1 and CDR2: MNHEY, SMNVEV (reference sequence). CDR3 loop: CASSGLSSGANVLTF. CDR3 sequence (DNA): TGTGCCAGCAGCGGACTGAGCTCTGGGGCCAACGTCCTGACTTTC.

The chain carries TRBV5-1 and TRBJ2-1, with 9 nucleotides matching TRBD2. The germline V gene encodes CDR1 SGHRS and CDR2 YFSETQ. V lost 0 bases, J lost 4 bases, and 2 bases stayed unmatched. The CDR3 is 15 amino acids. The CDR3 DNA reads as TGCGCCAGCAGCTTGGGGCTAGCGGGGTACAATGAGCAGTTCTTC. Its translation is CASSLGLAGYNEQFF.

The J gene is TRBJ1-4, the V gene TRBV6-5, with TRBD1 as a possible D gene (5 bases). Trimming cost V 5 bases and J 5 bases, with 12 bases left between them. Germline loops: CDR1 MNHEY, CDR2 SVGAGI. The CDR3 loop spans 14 amino acids. As DNA, the CDR3 is TGTGCCAGCAGTAGACAGCTAAGAAATGAAAAACTGTTTTTT. Its translation: CASSRQLRNEKLFF.

The rearrangement links TRBV27 to TRBJ2-7; 7 nucleotides align to TRBD2. Germline CDR1 and CDR2: MNHEY and SMNVEV (reference sequence). This CDR3 is built from 15 residues. V dropped 2 bases and J dropped 3; count of bases not matched to a gene: 7. As DNA, the CDR3 is TGTGCCAGCAGTTTAGGCGGGGGAGGATACTACGAGCAGTACTTC. Its protein is CASSLGGGGYYEQYF.